This note documents a single TCR beta chain sequence. Germline CDR1 MDHEN, CDR2 SYDVKM. Trimming took 8 bases from V and 4 from J, leaving 6 bases between them. The CDR3 contains 10 residues. The data stem from a study of CD8+ T cells in alopecia areata. It was cDNA, reverse transcribed from extracted RNA, that served as the sequencing template. Measured with immunoSEQ multiplex PCR; TCRdb has only the in-frame clones, and not every one. The sample consists of roughly 100,000 clones, around 50% of them appearing once. The sequence derives from a human donor in good health. Sequenced input: CD4+ T cells sorted from blood. V usage is TRBV28 and J usage is TRBJ2-7; D is possibly TRBD1 (5 bases). In DNA, the CDR3 is TGTGCCAGCGGGGCGTACGAGCAGTACTTC. Its translation is CASGAYEQYF. The whole variable domain, remainder taken from reference TRBV28 and TRBJ2-7, is DVKVTQSSRYLVKRTGEKVFLECVQDMDHENMFWYRQDPGLGLRLIYFSYDVKMKEKGDIPEGYSVSREKKERFSLILESASTNQTSMYLCASGAYEQYFGPGTRLTVT.